Below, 29 T cell receptor beta chains from the same sample are listed, as sequenced in a study of T cell clones after liver transplantation. The table came from immunoSEQ multiplex PCR; TCRdb's copy has only in-frame clones and leaves some out. The sample contains 20,000 to 30,000 clones, roughly 69% of which appear only once. The sample consisted of CD4+ T cells from blood, taken before liver transplant. The receptors originated from a human donor who received a liver transplant.

The chain employs TRBV27 and TRBJ2-6; 9 bases are shared with TRBD1. V dropped 6 bases and J dropped 2; count of bases not matched to a gene: 8. Germline lookup yields CDR1 MNHEY and CDR2 SMNVEV (reference sequence). CDR3 length: 17 amino acids. The CDR3 DNA sequence: TGTGCCAGCAGCCCGGGACAGGGTCGCACTGGGGCCAACGTCCTGACTTTC. It specifies CASSPGQGRTGANVLTF.

The V call is TRBV7-2, the J call TRBJ1-1; 8 bases line up with TRBD1. CDR1 is SGHTA and CDR2 is FQGNSA in the germline V gene. The V gene end was trimmed by 8 bases and the J gene end by 1 base; junction bases not matched to a gene: 6. CDR3 size: 14 residues. The CDR3 is CASQGGQENTEAFF. The CDR3 nucleotides are TGTGCCAGCCAGGGGGGACAGGAGAACACTGAAGCTTTCTTT.

This chain links TRBV5-1 with TRBJ1-2; D is unclear. CDR1 and CDR2 from the germline V gene are SGHRS and YFSETQ. V was pared by 4 bases and J by 2 bases, with 12 bases between. The CDR3 runs to 14 residues. The CDR3 protein is CASSPDGLNYGYTF. Here the CDR3 DNA reads TGCGCCAGCAGCCCGGACGGATTAAACTATGGCTACACCTTC.

The V call is TRBV2, the J call TRBJ2-3; D unclear. With 2 bases removed from V and 1 base from J, the gap between germline ends came to 4 bases. This CDR3 is 13 amino acids long. Germline V gene lookup returns CDR1 SNHLY and CDR2 FYNNEI. As DNA, the CDR3 is TGTGCCAGCAGTGAACAGGGCACAGATACGCAGTATTTT. It encodes CASSEQGTDTQYF.

In this sample, this clone turned up a few times. J is TRBJ1-5 and V is TRBV30, with 10 bases fitting TRBD1. Unmatched junction bases numbered 2, after V lost 5 bases and J lost 4 bases. CDR3 length: 13 residues. Germline CDR1 and CDR2: GTSNPN and SVGIG (reference sequence). CDR3 bases: TGTGCCTGGGACAGGGGGCGAAATCAGCCCCAGCATTTT. It translates to CAWDRGRNQPQHF.

The chain combines TRBV11-1 with TRBJ2-2; the match to TRBD2 covers 15 bases. V dropped 3 bases and J dropped 9; count of bases not matched to a gene: 2. The CDR3 is made up of 15 amino acids. Germline CDR1 SGHAT, CDR2 FQDESV (reference sequence). The CDR3 DNA reads as TGTGCCAGCAGCTTGGGACTAGCGGGGGGCCGGGAGCTGTTTTTT. Translating it yields CASSLGLAGGRELFF.

The gene calls are TRBV5-8 and TRBJ2-1; the D is unclear. V dropped 0 bases and J dropped 8 bases, with 18 bases sitting between them. CDR1 and CDR2 (germline): SGHTS, YDEGEE. The CDR3 totals 16 residues. The CDR3 sequence is CASSLAPAHLVHEQFF. The CDR3 bases are TGTGCCAGCAGCTTGGCCCCAGCTCATCTGGTGCATGAGCAGTTCTTC. The entire variable domain, with the rest obtained from reference TRBV5-8 and TRBJ2-1, is as follows: EAGVTQSPTHLIKTRGQQATLRCSPISGHTSVYWYQQALGLGLQFLLWYDEGEERNRGNFPPRFSGRQFPNYSSELNVNALELEDSALYLCASSLAPAHLVHEQFFGPGTRLTVL.

The chain has TRBV7-8 and TRBJ2-7, with 7 bases matching TRBD1. CDR3 length equals 13 residues. Germline V gene sequence: CDR1 SGHVS, CDR2 FQNEAQ. Germline trimming cut 4 bases from V and 6 bases from J; bases unmatched to any gene: 6. The CDR3 nucleotides read TGTGCCAGCAGCTCCTATGACAGGGCCGAGCAGTACTTC. Protein product: CASSSYDRAEQYF.

The V call is TRBV7-9, the J call TRBJ2-1; D might be TRBD1 or TRBD2, each matching 5 bases. The germline gives CDR1 SEHNR, CDR2 FQNEAQ (reference sequence). The CDR3 length is 14 residues. V lost 5 bases and J lost 7, with 15 bases in between. CDR3 protein: CASSPGEGTNEQFF. CDR3 DNA sequence: TGTGCCAGCAGCCCAGGAGAAGGGACGAATGAGCAGTTCTTC. Full variable domain (rest looked up from reference TRBV7-9 and TRBJ2-1): DTGVSQNPRHKITKRGQNVTFRCDPISEHNRLYWYRQTLGQGPEFLTYFQNEAQLEKSRLLSDRFSAERPKGSFSTLEIQRTEQGDSAMYLCASSPGEGTNEQFFGPGTRLTVL.

The count of this clone is one. The chain's CDR3 is CASSFRDGDTQYF. CDR3 bases: TGTGCCAGCAGCTTCAGGGACGGAGATACGCAGTATTTT. This rearrangement joins TRBV5-5 to TRBJ2-3; D may correspond to TRBD1 or TRBD2 (5 bases each). This CDR3 spans 13 amino acids. Germline CDR1 is SGHKS and CDR2 is YYEKEE (reference sequence). V was shortened by 2 bases and J by 5 bases, with 9 bases between the two germline ends.

This clone is termed medium-sized (0.01 to 0.1%). The rearrangement joins TRBV6-5 to TRBJ2-7; no firm D call. Germline V gene data show CDR1 as MNHEY and CDR2 as SVGAGI. The CDR3 is made up of 15 amino acids. The V end lost 6 bases, the J end lost 0 bases, and 15 bases lay between the germline ends. CDR3 sequence (DNA): TGTGCCAGCAGCAAGAACAGCGACCCCTCCTACGAGCAGTACTTC. Translating gives CASSKNSDPSYEQYF.

This clone has only a few counts. This chain joins TRBV28 and TRBJ1-2, with D possibly TRBD1 on 5 matching bases. Looked up from germline, CDR1 is MDHEN and CDR2 is SYDVKM. The CDR3 runs to 13 residues. V lost 5 bases, J lost 6 bases, and 13 bases lay in between. The CDR3: CASSLDTGNGYTF. As DNA, the CDR3 is TGTGCCAGCAGTCTGGACACGGGGAATGGCTACACCTTC.

The CDR3 sequence: CASLSVSGANVLTF. CDR3 nucleotides: TGTGCCAGCCTTTCTGTCTCTGGGGCCAACGTCCTGACTTTC. The chain couples TRBV6-1 to TRBJ2-6; D not resolved. This CDR3 is built from 14 residues. V lost 8 bases to trimming and J lost 0 bases, with 8 bases between them. CDR1 and CDR2 from the germline V gene are MNHNS and SASEGT.

CDR3 nucleotides: TGTGCCAGCAGGGGGTCGGGTGAGCAGTTCTTC. This translates into CASRGSGEQFF. The V and J genes are TRBV11-3 and TRBJ2-1; D ambiguous. Germline CDR1 reads SGHNT; CDR2 reads YENEEA. Trimming shortened V by 6 bases and J by 9 bases, and 9 bases separated the two germline ends. CDR3 length equals 11 residues.

The V gene is TRBV5-4, the J gene TRBJ2-1; D is unresolved. Per germline, CDR1 SGHNT and CDR2 YYREEE (reference sequence). The V and J ends lost 0 bases and 7 bases respectively, with 8 bases between them. CDR3 size: 13 residues. The CDR3 reads CASSLALENEQFF. CDR3 nucleotides: TGTGCCAGCAGCTTGGCCCTGGAGAATGAGCAGTTCTTC.

The genes are TRBV5-1 and TRBJ2-5; tentatively, D is TRBD1 or TRBD2 (5 bases each). V shed 0 bases and J shed 2 bases, with 11 bases lying between them. Germline CDR1 and CDR2: SGHRS and YFSETQ. This CDR3 is 15 amino acids long. The CDR3 DNA follows: TGCGCCAGCAGCTTGGCGGTGGGGGTACAAGAGACCCAGTACTTC. Translation gives CASSLAVGVQETQYF.

The CDR3 coding sequence is TGTGCCAGCAGCGCATCGACAGGGTCGAATTCACCCCTCCACTTT. This encodes CASSASTGSNSPLHF. The J gene is TRBJ1-6, the V gene TRBV9; TRBD1 matches at 7 bases. V shed 3 bases and J 7 bases; nucleotides not matched to a gene: 7. CDR3 size: 15 residues. CDR1 and CDR2 (germline): SGDLS, YYNGEE.

This clone was picked up a small number of times. V usage is TRBV9 and J usage is TRBJ2-1, with 7 bases lining up with TRBD2. Germline trimming cut 5 bases from V and 6 bases from J; bases unmatched to any gene: 11. Germline CDR1 reads SGDLS; CDR2 reads YYNGEE. This CDR3 region has 15 residues. Here the CDR3 reads CASSLGASGLNEQFF. As DNA, the CDR3 is TGTGCCAGCAGTTTAGGGGCTAGCGGACTCAATGAGCAGTTCTTC.

The rearrangement joins TRBV5-6 to TRBJ2-6; tentative D call: TRBD1 (6 bases). The CDR3 runs 19 residues. Germline loops: CDR1 SGHDT, CDR2 YYEEEE. The V gene lost 1 base and the J gene lost 0 bases, with 17 bases spanning the gap. CDR3 loop: CASSLFRDKRRSGANVLTF. For the CDR3, the DNA is TGTGCCAGCAGCTTGTTCCGGGACAAGCGGCGCTCTGGGGCCAACGTCCTGACTTTC.

In its sample, this clone was seen a few times. V and J are TRBV28 and TRBJ1-1; D not certain. CDR3 length equals 13 residues. The germline gives CDR1 MDHEN, CDR2 SYDVKM. V lost 1 base to trimming and J lost 11 bases, with 14 bases between them. The CDR3 DNA sequence: TGTGCCAGCAGTTTATCCCCGAGTACAGCCGCTTTCTTT. Its translation: CASSLSPSTAAFF.

This rearrangement joins TRBV16 to TRBJ2-3; a weak D match, TRBD2 (6 bases). Trimming removed 4 bases at V and 4 bases at J, with 12 bases between. This CDR3 contains 14 residues. The germline gives CDR1 KGHSY, CDR2 FQNENV. CDR3 residues: CASSLRASADTQYF. The DNA for the CDR3 is TGTGCCAGCAGCCTTAGGGCTAGCGCAGATACGCAGTATTTT.

CDR3 amino acids: CASSLASVLSSYEQYF. CDR3 DNA sequence: TGTGCCAGCAGCTTAGCGTCGGTCTTAAGCTCCTACGAGCAGTACTTC. The genes are TRBV7-2 and TRBJ2-7; D gene unclear. With 0 bases removed from V and 0 bases from J, the gap between germline ends came to 12 bases. This CDR3 has 16 amino acids. Germline CDR1 SGHTA, CDR2 FQGNSA.

The chain links TRBV7-8 to TRBJ1-1; D gene ambiguous. The CDR3 loop spans 14 amino acids. CDR1 and CDR2 from the germline V gene are SGHVS and FQNEAQ. Trimming removed 1 base at V and 0 bases at J, with 6 bases between. For the CDR3, the DNA is TGTGCCAGCAGCTTAGGGACTATGAACACTGAAGCTTTCTTT. Amino acids: CASSLGTMNTEAFF.

V usage is TRBV4-2 and J usage is TRBJ2-7; D is ambiguous. Germline V gene data show CDR1 as LGHNA and CDR2 as YNFKEQ. Trimming shortened V by 1 base and J by 5 bases, and 15 bases separated the two germline ends. CDR3 length: 15 amino acids. CDR3 region: CASSQGQLIRDEQYF. The CDR3 coding sequence is TGTGCCAGCAGCCAAGGACAATTAATCCGTGACGAGCAGTACTTC.

V usage is TRBV11-3 and J usage is TRBJ1-5, with no clear D. V was pared by 4 bases and J by 2 bases, with 9 bases between. This CDR3 spans 14 amino acids. Per the germline V gene, CDR1 is SGHNT and CDR2 is YENEEA. The DNA for the CDR3 is TGTGCCAGCAGCTCAAGGGTAGGCAATCAGCCCCAGCATTTT. It specifies CASSSRVGNQPQHF. The full variable domain, with the rest looked up from reference TRBV11-3 and TRBJ1-5, is EAGVVQSPRYKIIEKKQPVAFWCNPISGHNTLYWYLQNLGQGPELLIRYENEEAVDDSQLPKDRFSAERLKGVDSTLKIQPAELGDSAVYLCASSSRVGNQPQHFGDGTRLSIL.

The genes are TRBV29-1 and TRBJ2-3; D perhaps matches TRBD2 (6 bases). This CDR3 has 15 amino acids. Per the germline V gene, CDR1 is SQVTM and CDR2 is ANQGSEA. V was trimmed by 4 bases and J by 4 bases, leaving 18 bases between them. The CDR3 region is CSVVLGGMIPDTQYF. The DNA of the CDR3 is TGCAGCGTTGTATTGGGGGGTATGATTCCAGATACGCAGTATTTT.

This clone is labeled medium-sized. This chain connects TRBV9 to TRBJ1-1; 8 nucleotides match TRBD1. The CDR3 is 14 amino acids. The trim removed 5 bases at V and 0 bases at J, leaving 3 bases unmatched. Germline CDR1 SGDLS, CDR2 YYNGEE. The CDR3: CASSRTGMNTEAFF. The CDR3 region has the DNA TGTGCCAGCAGTAGGACAGGGATGAACACTGAAGCTTTCTTT. The full variable domain, its missing parts supplied by reference TRBV9 and TRBJ1-1, is DSGVTQTPKHLITATGQRVTLRCSPRSGDLSVYWYQQSLDQGLQFLIQYYNGEERAKGNILERFSAQQFPDLHSELNLSSLELGDSALYFCASSRTGMNTEAFFGQGTRLTVV.

The chain combines TRBV13 with TRBJ2-1; D is possibly TRBD2 (6 bases). The CDR3 extends over 16 amino acids. The germline gives CDR1 PRHDT, CDR2 FYEKMQ (reference sequence). Between the trimmed V and J ends, which lost 3 bases and 5 bases, there was a span of 17 bases. The CDR3 nucleotides read TGTGCCAGCAGCTTCTATCGGGGAGGAAATAACAATGAGCAGTTCTTC. Its protein product is CASSFYRGGNNNEQFF.

This clone has only a few counts. V gene TRBV11-3 combines with J gene TRBJ1-5, with D hard to call. CDR1 and CDR2 from the germline V gene are SGHNT and YENEEA. Trimming removed 7 bases at V and 6 bases at J, with 22 bases between. The CDR3 is 16 residues long. DNA of the CDR3: TGTGCCAGCAACCCGGAGAGCGGGAGGGATCGTCAGCCCCAGCATTTT. Amino acids: CASNPESGRDRQPQHF.